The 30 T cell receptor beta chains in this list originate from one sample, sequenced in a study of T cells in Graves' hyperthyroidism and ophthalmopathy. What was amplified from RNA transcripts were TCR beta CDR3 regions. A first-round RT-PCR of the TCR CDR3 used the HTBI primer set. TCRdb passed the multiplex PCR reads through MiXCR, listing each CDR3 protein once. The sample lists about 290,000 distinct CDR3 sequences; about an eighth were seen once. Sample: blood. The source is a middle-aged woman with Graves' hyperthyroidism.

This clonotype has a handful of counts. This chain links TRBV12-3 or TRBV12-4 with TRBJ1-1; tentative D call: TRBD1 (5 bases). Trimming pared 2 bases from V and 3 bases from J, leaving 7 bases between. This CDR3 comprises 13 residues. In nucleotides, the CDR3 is TGTGCCAGCAGTTTAAGGACACACACTGAAGCTTTCTTT. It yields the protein CASSLRTHTEAFF.

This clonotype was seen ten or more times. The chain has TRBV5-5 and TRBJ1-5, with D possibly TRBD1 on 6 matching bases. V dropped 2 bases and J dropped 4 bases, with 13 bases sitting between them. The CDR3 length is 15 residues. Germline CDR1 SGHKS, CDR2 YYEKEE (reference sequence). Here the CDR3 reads CASSFQQGWNQPQHF. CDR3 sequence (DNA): TGTGCCAGCAGCTTCCAACAGGGTTGGAATCAGCCCCAGCATTTT.

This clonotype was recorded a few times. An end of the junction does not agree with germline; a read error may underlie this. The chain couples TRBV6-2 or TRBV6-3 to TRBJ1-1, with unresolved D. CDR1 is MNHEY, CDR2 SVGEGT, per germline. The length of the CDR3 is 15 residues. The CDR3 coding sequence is TGTGCCAGCAACCATGACGGTCTAATGAACACTGGAGCTTTCTTT. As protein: CASNHDGLMNTGAFF.

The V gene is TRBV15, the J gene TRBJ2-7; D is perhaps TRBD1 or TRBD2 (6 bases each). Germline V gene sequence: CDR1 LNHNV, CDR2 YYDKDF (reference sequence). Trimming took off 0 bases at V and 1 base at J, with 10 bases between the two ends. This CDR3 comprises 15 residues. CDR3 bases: TGTGCCACCAGCAGAGATCGGGGGCAATCCTACGAGCAGTACTTC. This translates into CATSRDRGQSYEQYF.

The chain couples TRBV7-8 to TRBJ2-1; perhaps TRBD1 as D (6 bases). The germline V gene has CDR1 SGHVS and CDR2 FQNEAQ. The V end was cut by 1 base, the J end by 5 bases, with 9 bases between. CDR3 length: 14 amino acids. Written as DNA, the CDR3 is TGTGCCAGCAGCTTAGTAGGGGGAAACAATGAGCAGTTCTTC. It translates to CASSLVGGNNEQFF.

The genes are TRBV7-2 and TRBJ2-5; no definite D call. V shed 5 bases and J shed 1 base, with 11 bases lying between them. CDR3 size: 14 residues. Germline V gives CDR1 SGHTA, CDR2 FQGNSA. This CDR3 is CASSPYAVQETQYF. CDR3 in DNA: TGTGCCAGCAGCCCATATGCCGTCCAAGAGACCCAGTACTTC.

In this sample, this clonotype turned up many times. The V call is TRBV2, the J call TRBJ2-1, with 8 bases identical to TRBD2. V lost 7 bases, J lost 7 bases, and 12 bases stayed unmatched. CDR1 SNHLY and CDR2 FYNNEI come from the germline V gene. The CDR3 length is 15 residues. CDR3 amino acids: CASKEGLAGRNEQFF. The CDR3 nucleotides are TGTGCCAGCAAAGAAGGGCTAGCGGGCCGGAATGAGCAGTTCTTC.

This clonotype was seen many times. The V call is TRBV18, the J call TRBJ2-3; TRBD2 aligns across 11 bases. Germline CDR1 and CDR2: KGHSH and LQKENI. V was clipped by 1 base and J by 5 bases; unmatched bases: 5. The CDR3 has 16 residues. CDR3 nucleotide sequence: TGTGCCAGCTCACCACTTTCCGGGACTAGCGGAGATACGCAGTATTTT. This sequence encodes CASSPLSGTSGDTQYF.

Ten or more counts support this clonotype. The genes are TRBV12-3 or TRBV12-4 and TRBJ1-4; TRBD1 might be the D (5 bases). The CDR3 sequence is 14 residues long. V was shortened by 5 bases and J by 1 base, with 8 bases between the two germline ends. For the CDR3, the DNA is TGTGCCAGCAGTATCCAGGGAACTAATGAAAAACTGTTTTTT. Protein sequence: CASSIQGTNEKLFF.

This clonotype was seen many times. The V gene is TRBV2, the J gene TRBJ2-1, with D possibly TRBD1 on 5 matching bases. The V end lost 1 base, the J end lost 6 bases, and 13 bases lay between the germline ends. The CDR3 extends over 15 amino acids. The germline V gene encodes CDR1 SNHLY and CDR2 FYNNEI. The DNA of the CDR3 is TGTGCCAGCAGTGAAGAGGGGATGGTGGTCAATGAGCAGTTCTTC. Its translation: CASSEEGMVVNEQFF. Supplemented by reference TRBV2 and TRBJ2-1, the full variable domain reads EPEVTQTPSHQVTQMGQEVILRCVPISNHLYFYWYRQILGQKVEFLVSFYNNEISEKSEIFDDQFSVERPDGSNFTLKIRSTKLEDSAMYFCASSEEGMVVNEQFFGPGTRLTVL.

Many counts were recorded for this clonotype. The DNA of the CDR3 is TGTGCCAGCAGTTTCTGGACAGGGGACTACGAGCAGTACTTC. This translates into CASSFWTGDYEQYF. This chain uses TRBV6-1 with TRBJ2-7, with TRBD1 identical over 9 bases. The CDR3 spans 14 residues. Looked up from germline, CDR1 is MNHNS and CDR2 is SASEGT. V trimming: 5 bases; J trimming: 3 bases; junction bases outside the gene matches: 5.

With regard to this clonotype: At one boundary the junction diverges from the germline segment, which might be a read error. CDR3 bases: TGTGCCAGCAGACTCCCCGGGACAGCCGACTCTGGGGCCAACGTCCCGACTTTC. Translation: CASRLPGTADSGANVPTF. This chain joins TRBV6-1 and TRBJ2-6; the match to TRBD1 covers 7 bases. CDR1 is MNHNS, CDR2 SASEGT, per germline. CDR3 length: 18 amino acids.

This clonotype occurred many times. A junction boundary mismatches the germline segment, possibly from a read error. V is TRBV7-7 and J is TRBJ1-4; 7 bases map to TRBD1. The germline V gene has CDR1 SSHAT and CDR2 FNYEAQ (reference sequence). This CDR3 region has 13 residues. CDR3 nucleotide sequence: TGTGCTAGCAGCGCCTACAGGGGCGAAAAACTGTTTTTT. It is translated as CASSAYRGEKLFF.

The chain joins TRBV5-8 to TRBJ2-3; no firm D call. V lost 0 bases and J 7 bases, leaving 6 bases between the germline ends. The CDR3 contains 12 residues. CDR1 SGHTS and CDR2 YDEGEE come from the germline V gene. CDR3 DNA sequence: TGTGCCAGCAGCTTGGAAGCATATACGCAGTATTTT. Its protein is CASSLEAYTQYF.

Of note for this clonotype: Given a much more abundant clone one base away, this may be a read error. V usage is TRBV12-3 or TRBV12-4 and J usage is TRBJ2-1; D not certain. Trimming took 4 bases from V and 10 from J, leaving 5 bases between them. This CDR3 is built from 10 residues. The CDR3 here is CASSSEEQFF. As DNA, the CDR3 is TGTGCCAGCAGTTCGGAGGAGCAGTTCTTC.

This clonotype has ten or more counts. This CDR3 is CASSLVQTVNYEQYF. In DNA, the CDR3 is TGTGCCAGCAGTTTAGTACAGACCGTGAACTACGAGCAGTACTTC. V and J are TRBV12-3 or TRBV12-4 and TRBJ2-7; D gene ambiguous. The CDR3 has 15 amino acids. V lost 1 base to trimming and J lost 3 bases, with 13 bases between them.

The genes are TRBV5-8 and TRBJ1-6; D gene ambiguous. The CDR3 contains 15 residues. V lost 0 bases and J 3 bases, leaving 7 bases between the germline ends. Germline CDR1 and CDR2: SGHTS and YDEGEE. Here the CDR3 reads CASSLEKGYNSPLHF. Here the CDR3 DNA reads TGTGCCAGCAGCTTGGAGAAGGGCTATAATTCACCCCTCCACTTT.

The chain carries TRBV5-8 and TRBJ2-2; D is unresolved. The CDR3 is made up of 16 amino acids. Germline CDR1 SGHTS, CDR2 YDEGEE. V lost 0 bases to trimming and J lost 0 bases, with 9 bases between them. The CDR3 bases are TGTGCCAGCAGCTTGGTGACAAGGTCGAACACCGGGGAGCTGTTTTTT. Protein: CASSLVTRSNTGELFF.

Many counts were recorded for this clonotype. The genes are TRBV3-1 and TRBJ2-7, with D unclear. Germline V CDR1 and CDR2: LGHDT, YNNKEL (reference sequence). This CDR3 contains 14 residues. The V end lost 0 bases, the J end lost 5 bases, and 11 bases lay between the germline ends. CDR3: CASSQDDTTHEQYF. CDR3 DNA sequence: TGTGCCAGCAGCCAAGATGACACGACCCACGAGCAGTACTTC.

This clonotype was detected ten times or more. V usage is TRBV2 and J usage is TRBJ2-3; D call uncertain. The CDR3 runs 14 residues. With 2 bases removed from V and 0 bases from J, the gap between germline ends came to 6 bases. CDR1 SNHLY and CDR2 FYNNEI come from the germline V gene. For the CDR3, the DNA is TGTGCCAGCAGTGAACGGGTTAGCACAGATACGCAGTATTTT. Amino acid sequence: CASSERVSTDTQYF.

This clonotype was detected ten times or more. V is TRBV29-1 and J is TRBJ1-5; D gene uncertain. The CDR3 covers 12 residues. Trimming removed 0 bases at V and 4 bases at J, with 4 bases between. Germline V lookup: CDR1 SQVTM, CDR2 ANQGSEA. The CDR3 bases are TGCAGCGTTGAAGACAGGAATCAGCCCCAGCATTTT. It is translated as CSVEDRNQPQHF.

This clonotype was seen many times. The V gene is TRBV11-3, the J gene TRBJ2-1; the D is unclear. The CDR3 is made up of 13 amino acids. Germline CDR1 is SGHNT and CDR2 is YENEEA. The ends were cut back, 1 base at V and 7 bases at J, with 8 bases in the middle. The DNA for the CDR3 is TGTGCCAGCAGCTTAGGAGCGAGGAATGAGCAGTTCTTC. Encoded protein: CASSLGARNEQFF.

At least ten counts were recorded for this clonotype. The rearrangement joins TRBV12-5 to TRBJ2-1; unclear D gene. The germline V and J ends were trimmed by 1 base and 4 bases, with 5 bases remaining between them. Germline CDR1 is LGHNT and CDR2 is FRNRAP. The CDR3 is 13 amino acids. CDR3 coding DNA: TGTGCTAGTGGTTTGGACAGATACAATGAGCAGTTCTTC. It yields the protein CASGLDRYNEQFF.

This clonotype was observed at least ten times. Written as DNA, the CDR3 is TGTGCCAGCACTTCTACTAGCGGGCCCAACAATGAGCAGTTCTTC. Translated, it gives CASTSTSGPNNEQFF. The V call is TRBV12-3 or TRBV12-4, the J call TRBJ2-1; TRBD2 matches at 9 bases. This CDR3 contains 15 residues. With V trimmed by 7 bases and J by 5 bases, 9 bases remained unmatched.

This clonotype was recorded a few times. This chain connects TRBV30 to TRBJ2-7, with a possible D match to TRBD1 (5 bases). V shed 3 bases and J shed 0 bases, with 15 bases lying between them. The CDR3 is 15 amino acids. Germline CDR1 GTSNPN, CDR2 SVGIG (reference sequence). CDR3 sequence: CAWRGQDPSSYEQYF. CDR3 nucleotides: TGTGCCTGGAGGGGGCAGGACCCCTCCTCCTACGAGCAGTACTTC.

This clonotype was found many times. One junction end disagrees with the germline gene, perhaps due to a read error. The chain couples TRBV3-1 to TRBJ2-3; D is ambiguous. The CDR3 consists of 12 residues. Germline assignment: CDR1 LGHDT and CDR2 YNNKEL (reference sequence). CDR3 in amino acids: CASSQGTDTQYF. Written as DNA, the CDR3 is TGTGCCAGCAGCCAAGGCACGGATACGCAGTATTTT.

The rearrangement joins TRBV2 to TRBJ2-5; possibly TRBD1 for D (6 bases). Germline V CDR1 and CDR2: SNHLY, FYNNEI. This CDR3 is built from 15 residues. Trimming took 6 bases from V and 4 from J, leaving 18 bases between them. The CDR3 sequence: CASRPRDTRGETQYF. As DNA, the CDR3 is TGTGCCAGCAGGCCGAGGGACACCCGGGGAGAGACCCAGTACTTC.

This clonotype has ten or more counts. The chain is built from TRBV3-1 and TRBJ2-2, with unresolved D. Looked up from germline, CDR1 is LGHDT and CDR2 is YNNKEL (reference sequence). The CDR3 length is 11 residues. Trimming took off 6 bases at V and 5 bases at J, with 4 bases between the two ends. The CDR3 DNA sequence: TGTGCCAGCAGATCGACCGGGGAGCTGTTTTTT. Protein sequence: CASRSTGELFF. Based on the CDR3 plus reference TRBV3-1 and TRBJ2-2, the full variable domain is DTAVSQTPKYLVTQMGNDKSIKCEQNLGHDTMYWYKQDSKKFLKIMFSYNNKELIINETVPNRFSPKSPDKAHLNLHINSLELGDSAVYFCASRSTGELFFGEGSRLTVL.

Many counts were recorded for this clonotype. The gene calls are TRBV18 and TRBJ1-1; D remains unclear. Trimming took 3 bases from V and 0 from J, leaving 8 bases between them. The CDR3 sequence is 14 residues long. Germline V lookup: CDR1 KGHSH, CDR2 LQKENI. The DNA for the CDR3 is TGTGCCAGCTCACCTTCCAAGATGAACACTGAAGCTTTCTTT. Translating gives CASSPSKMNTEAFF.

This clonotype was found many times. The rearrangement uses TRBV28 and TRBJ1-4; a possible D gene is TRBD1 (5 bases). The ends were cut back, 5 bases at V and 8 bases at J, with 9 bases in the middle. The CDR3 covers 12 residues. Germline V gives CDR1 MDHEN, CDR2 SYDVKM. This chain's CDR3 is CASSGGEEKLFF. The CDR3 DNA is TGTGCCAGCAGTGGGGGAGAGGAAAAACTGTTTTTT.